The clone carrying this T cell receptor (beta chain) occurred a few times. The data stem from a study of blood T cells in healthy people across ages. The germline V gene encodes CDR1 KGHSH and CDR2 LQKENI. This CDR3 contains 16 residues. The J segment lost 7 bases and the V segment lost 2 bases, leaving 6 bases of the junction unmatched. Combining a sample-barcoded 5' primer with a J-beta primer mix, a second PCR ran for about 6 to 12 cycles. One entry per CDR3 protein results from TCRdb running MiXCR on the 5' RACE reads. This sample has some 1.4 million distinct CDR3 sequences, with roughly 40% found just once.

V and J are TRBV18 and TRBJ2-1, with 12 bases identical to TRBD1. What was sequenced was blood. The TCR was taken from a woman between 18 and 30 years old in good health. CDR3: CASSPGTGGVGNEQFF. CDR3 sequence (DNA): TGTGCCAGCTCACCAGGGACAGGGGGCGTTGGGAATGAGCAGTTCTTC.